This T cell receptor beta chain was captured in a study of identifying expanded T cells in peripheral blood (dated by TCRdb to between 2018 and 2021). Context from the whole study: Separate aliquots of the same genomic DNA pool were sequenced to produce technical replicates, and four replicates were compared in pairs.

About this clone: It has no known antigen specificity. Base qualities are not provided; no much larger clone lies one nucleotide away.

CDR1 SNHLY and CDR2 FYNNEI are derived from the germline V gene. From its cysteine to its phenylalanine, the CDR3 spans 13 amino acids. Of all the DNA, just the CDR3 is kept, 39 bases in frame from base 1. The germline ends are 14 bases apart after V is trimmed by 6 bases and J by 8 bases. What the research found in general, with its limitations: Variance in clone template counts between approximately 2-week samples significantly increased with total template count across all healthy donors. Across all healthy-donor time intervals, the beta-binomial model significantly cut both the number of clones called differentially abundant and the false-positive rate. The binomial model flagged approximately 1.2 differentially abundant clones between technical replicates, compared with about 15 over about two weeks and 19 to 20 over around four weeks. The authors expected that over much longer intervals, such as months to years, biological variance in healthy repertoires might increase even further.

The immunoSEQ Assay, which uses bias-controlled multiplex PCR amplification of genomic DNA, was used to profile TCRbeta CDR3 regions. The original pipeline was this. The absolute abundance of each unique TCRbeta CDR3 region was quantified after sequences were collapsed and filtered. Differential abundance was assessed using a binomial (Fisher-equivalent) model and a beta-binomial model in which time-dependent variance fitted from healthy donors was added. Clones with fewer than 5 combined templates were excluded, and clones with Benjamini-Hochberg FDR below 0.01 were called differentially abundant. Using the form v = (b*log(k)+a)^2, the beta-binomial variance was modeled as a function of the total template count across the two samples. This is the immuneACCESS table as TCRdb keeps it, with only in-frame sequences that have V and J called. A part of the clones is gone; compared with another copy, unresolved V genes explain less than half, and the rest is unexplained. Clone size and V and J calls were adopted from that table, with D and trimming inferred from the DNA. The sample includes about 82,000 clones, with over 85% observed a single time. The ten largest account for 7.3% of the sample.

During the collection period, no immune events, such as infections, were documented for the healthy donors. Blood repertoires from healthy donors were used as a training cohort for calibrating time-dependent variance in a beta-binomial model of differential abundance of T-cell clones. The training cohort was composed of around ten healthy donors, 3 female and 7 male. On average the donors were around 39 years old, and their ages spanned roughly 29 to 70 years. Whole blood was collected from each healthy donor at three time points spaced two weeks apart and obtained from a commercial supplier. Genomic DNA was extracted from unsorted whole blood for immunosequencing.

The TCR sequence derives from a person aged 18 to 75 in good health. Specimen: blood. The chain is made from TRBV2 and TRBJ2-4; the D call could be TRBD1 or TRBD2, with each sharing 6 bases. The sequenced DNA is TGTGCCAGCAGGGCGACAGGAGGGGACATTCAGTACTTC. Its protein is CASRATGGDIQYF.